Listed below are T cell receptor beta chains from one sample, sequenced in a study of cytomegalovirus exposure and HLA in healthy donors. The repertoire was sequenced with immunoSEQ multiplex PCR; TCRdb's copy has only in-frame clones and lacks some. The sample lists about 130,000 clones, roughly 80% occurring once. Sample: PBMCs. All receptors derive from a man in his forties or fifties in good health and CMV-seronegative. Both conserved end residues are part of each CDR3.

TRBJ2-7	TRBV4-2	CASSARGTGKRYEQYF
TRBJ2-7	TRBV7-9	CASSRLRDNSYEQYF
TRBJ2-7	TRBV5-1	CASSLEDFPRPYEQYF
TRBJ2-1	TRBV29-1	CSVAGTTVNEQFF
TRBJ1-5	TRBV4-1	CASSSPGLVGQPQHF
TRBJ2-7	TRBV27	CASCPLWSGVHEQYF
TRBJ1-6	TRBV5-1	CASSAPTGDNSPLHF
TRBJ2-3	TRBV5-4	CASSPGTATDTQYF
TRBJ1-1	TRBV2	CASSVYRGTEAFF
TRBJ2-3	TRBV5-5	CASSLRDGTDTQYF
TRBJ2-7	TRBV2	CASRSDRGTYEQYF
TRBJ2-3	TRBV5-4	CASSPYSDTQYF
TRBJ1-4	TRBV7-9	CASSQGTVGEKLFF
TRBJ1-1	TRBV11-3	CASSPGHRGTEAFF
TRBJ2-7	TRBV7-9	CASSQTAGYSYEQYF
TRBJ2-5	TRBV5-1	CASSPEGQGGETQYF
TRBJ2-7	TRBV2	CASSEGWDSAYEQYF
TRBJ2-2	TRBV18	CASSSGQGATGELFF
TRBJ1-1	TRBV2	CASRATGVNTEAFF
NA	TRBV30	CAWNRRDRTYEQYF
TRBJ2-1	TRBV11-2	CASSLASGNNEQFF
TRBJ1-3	TRBV7-9	CSSSLVVGNTIYF
TRBJ2-5	TRBV7-3	CASSRGERETQYF
TRBJ1-1	TRBV18	CASSPLQGQANTEAFF
TRBJ1-1	TRBV5-1	CASSLEGPPEGAFF
TRBJ2-4	TRBV6-6	CASNTGDFSIQYF
TRBJ2-1	TRBV9	CASSSNGGYNEQFF
TRBJ1-3	TRBV7-2	CASSLEAGPGNTIYF
TRBJ2-3	TRBV29-1	CSARTATDTQYF
TRBJ2-5	TRBV4-2	CASTRCSQETQYF
TRBJ1-5	TRBV19	CASSTQSNQPQHF
TRBJ2-1	TRBV7-9	CASSATKTGQFF
TRBJ2-3	TRBV13	CASSLGDRGRFSGDTQYF
TRBJ2-1	TRBV15	CATILLDSSPYNEQFF
TRBJ1-2	TRBV27	CASSETGPVTNYGYTF
TRBJ1-4	TRBV5-1	CASSFNRGSEKLFF
TRBJ1-6	TRBV10-3	CAIRTGTGSRSPLHF
NA	TRBV2	CASKRTGSAPYEQYF
TRBJ1-3	TRBV5-1	CASSLSPGAGNTIYF
TRBJ1-2	TRBV7-9	CASSLGGLTGGYTF
TRBJ2-5	TRBV9	CASSAGDIEGETQYF
TRBJ1-1	TRBV7-2	CASSLGGRGAEAFF
TRBJ2-2	TRBV5-4	CASSLLFREGGAGELFF
TRBJ1-1	TRBV4-3	CASSLRGEAFF
TRBJ2-4	TRBV7-2	CASSLGPGLPNIQYF
TRBJ2-3	TRBV4-3	CASFQGPDTQYF
TRBJ1-1	TRBV13	CASSRTGTGPGTEAFF
TRBJ2-3	TRBV7-2	CASTGTATDTQYF
TRBJ1-3	TRBV9	CASSVQGGSGNTIYF
TRBJ2-7	TRBV7-9	CASSQRDSYEQYF
TRBJ1-1	TRBV4-3	CASSQDRVRTEAFF
TRBJ2-1	TRBV6-5	CASRPGLAGLNEQFF
TRBJ1-1	TRBV5-4	CASSLAGVPEAFF
TRBJ1-2	TRBV4-1	CASSQDLLAGRDGYTF
TRBJ2-7	TRBV4-2	CASSQRDISYEQYF
TRBJ1-5	TRBV5-6	CASSLGGGGQPQHF